Following are 19 T cell receptor beta chains from one sample sequenced in a study of CD8+ T cells in alopecia areata. Extracted RNA was reverse transcribed into cDNA, the sequencing template. Generated by immunoSEQ multiplex PCR, the TCRdb table keeps only in-frame clones and is missing some. Here the sample spans 140,000 or so clones, about half being singletons. Sequencing used CD4+ T cells sorted from blood, obtained at week 0. The receptors come from a human donor with alopecia areata.

The CDR3 region is CASSPRLAGLVLNEQFF. CDR3 DNA: TGTGCCAGCTCACCTAGACTAGCGGGTTTGGTCCTCAATGAGCAGTTCTTC. The V and J genes are TRBV18 and TRBJ2-1, with 10 bases identical to TRBD2. Germline V gives CDR1 KGHSH, CDR2 LQKENI. This CDR3 spans 17 amino acids. V lost 3 bases and J lost 6; bases outside the gene matches: 11.

This chain connects TRBV7-9 to TRBJ2-4, with D possibly TRBD1 on 6 matching bases. The CDR3 is 14 residues long. Germline lookup yields CDR1 SEHNR and CDR2 FQNEAQ (reference sequence). Between the trimmed V and J ends, which lost 3 bases and 8 bases, there was a span of 14 bases. The DNA of the CDR3 is TGTGCCAGCAGCTTGCAGACAGGCGCGGACATTCAGTACTTC. Its translation: CASSLQTGADIQYF.

J is TRBJ2-1 and V is TRBV5-4; D may be TRBD2 (6 bases). The CDR3 extends over 15 amino acids. Germline CDR1 and CDR2: SGHNT and YYREEE (reference sequence). Trimming took 4 bases from V and 0 from J, leaving 11 bases between them. CDR3 in amino acids: CASSGRRASYNEQFF. The CDR3 bases are TGTGCCAGCAGCGGGCGGAGGGCCTCCTACAATGAGCAGTTCTTC. The whole variable domain, filled in from reference TRBV5-4 and TRBJ2-1, reads ETGVTQSPTHLIKTRGQQVTLRCSSQSGHNTVSWYQQALGQGPQFIFQYYREEENGRGNFPPRFSGLQFPNYSSELNVNALELDDSALYLCASSGRRASYNEQFFGPGTRLTVL.

V gene TRBV11-2 combines with J gene TRBJ1-3; tentative D call: TRBD1 (6 bases). The length of the CDR3 is 15 residues. Germline V lookup: CDR1 SGHAT, CDR2 FQNNGV. Trimming cost V 4 bases and J 6 bases, with 16 bases left between them. The CDR3 region is CASSSGQTRENTIYF. The CDR3 nucleotides read TGTGCCAGCAGCTCAGGACAGACCCGCGAAAACACCATATATTTT.

This clone was recorded a few times. The chain carries TRBV28 and TRBJ1-2; 7 bases are shared with TRBD1. Trimming at V came to 5 bases and at J to 4 bases, leaving 1 base not matched to a gene. This CDR3 has 12 residues. Germline V CDR1 and CDR2: MDHEN, SYDVKM. DNA of the CDR3: TGTGCCAGCAGTCGGGACAGCTATGGCTACACCTTC. Residues: CASSRDSYGYTF.

The rearrangement links TRBV10-3 to TRBJ2-7; D not certain. The length of the CDR3 is 12 residues. Trimming shortened V by 4 bases and J by 0 bases, and 4 bases separated the two germline ends. Germline values: CDR1 ENHRY, CDR2 SYGVKD. CDR3 sequence (DNA): TGTGCCATCAGTGGGAGCTCCTACGAGCAGTACTTC. The encoded protein is CAISGSSYEQYF.

The V and J genes are TRBV29-1 and TRBJ1-2, with D unresolved. The CDR3 runs to 11 residues. CDR1 SQVTM and CDR2 ANQGSEA come from the germline V gene. The germline V and J ends were trimmed by 5 bases and 3 bases, with 7 bases remaining between them. The CDR3 is CSVQVHYGYTF. The CDR3 DNA reads as TGCAGCGTTCAGGTTCACTATGGCTACACCTTC.

This chain uses TRBV6-6 with TRBJ2-5; D unresolved. Germline V gene data show CDR1 as MNHNY and CDR2 as SVGAGI (reference sequence). CDR3 length: 12 amino acids. CDR3 region: CASARLVETQYF. CDR3 DNA sequence: TGTGCGTCGGCGAGGCTAGTCGAGACCCAGTACTTC.

The rearrangement links TRBV19 to TRBJ2-7; TRBD1 aligns across 8 bases. Germline V lookup: CDR1 LNHDA, CDR2 SQIVND (reference sequence). CDR3 length: 14 amino acids. V was clipped by 5 bases and J by 2 bases; unmatched bases: 5. CDR3 coding DNA: TGTGCCAGTAGTGGGGACAGGTGGGCCTACGAGCAGTACTTC. This encodes CASSGDRWAYEQYF.

This clone was detected a few times. The V and J genes are TRBV14 and TRBJ2-3; no clear D gene. The CDR3 contains 11 residues. Germline V gene sequence: CDR1 SGHDN, CDR2 FVKESK. Between the trimmed V and J ends, which lost 4 bases and 6 bases, there was a span of 5 bases. The CDR3 spells CASSLEDTQYF. In DNA form, the CDR3 reads TGTGCCAGCAGCCTAGAGGATACGCAGTATTTT.

The CDR3 DNA reads as TGTGCCTGGAGTTTGGATGGCAGAGCCACTGAAGCTTTCTTT. This codes for CAWSLDGRATEAFF. The gene calls are TRBV30 and TRBJ1-1; D gene ambiguous. Germline loops: CDR1 GTSNPN, CDR2 SVGIG (reference sequence). The length of the CDR3 is 14 residues. V lost 2 bases and J 4 bases, leaving 14 bases between the germline ends.

This clone was seen a single time. The CDR3 DNA sequence: TGTGCCACCAGCAGAGAGCCATCCAATGGCTACACCTTC. Protein product: CATSREPSNGYTF. V gene TRBV15 combines with J gene TRBJ1-2; D remains unclear. CDR3 length: 13 amino acids. V was trimmed by 0 bases and J by 6 bases, leaving 8 bases between them. Germline lookup yields CDR1 LNHNV and CDR2 YYDKDF (reference sequence).

This clone was recorded once. The chain employs TRBV6-5 and TRBJ2-1; TRBD1 is a possible D gene (5 bases). Trimming took 5 bases from V and 7 from J, leaving 15 bases between them. CDR3 length: 14 amino acids. Germline V gene data show CDR1 as MNHEY and CDR2 as SVGAGI. The CDR3 DNA follows: TGTGCCAGCAGTGAAGTGCCAGGGCTTAATGAGCAGTTCTTC. Translating gives CASSEVPGLNEQFF.

The rearrangement joins TRBV30 to TRBJ1-2; D is possibly TRBD1 (5 bases). V was shortened by 3 bases and J by 8 bases, with 16 bases between the two germline ends. Per the germline V gene, CDR1 is GTSNPN and CDR2 is SVGIG (reference sequence). The CDR3 loop spans 13 amino acids. The CDR3 DNA reads as TGTGCCTGGAGAAAAGGCCTCGAGGGGGGCTACACCTTC. This translates into CAWRKGLEGGYTF.

There are a few counts of this clone. The chain carries TRBV11-2 and TRBJ2-5; 9 bases fit TRBD2. CDR1 is SGHAT and CDR2 is FQNNGV in the germline V gene. The ends lost 5 bases at V and 2 bases at J; junction bases unmatched: 6. The CDR3 is 15 residues long. Here the CDR3 DNA reads TGTGCCAGCAGCCCACTAGCGGGCCGGCAAGAGACCCAGTACTTC. Protein product: CASSPLAGRQETQYF.

The DNA for the CDR3 is TGCAGCGTTGAGGCAGAAGACGAGCAGTACTTC. Protein: CSVEAEDEQYF. This chain connects TRBV29-1 to TRBJ2-7; D gene uncertain. Looked up from germline, CDR1 is SQVTM and CDR2 is ANQGSEA. V lost 3 bases and J 5 bases, leaving 8 bases between the germline ends. This CDR3 has 11 residues.

This sequence joins TRBV19 and TRBJ2-4; D possibly corresponds to TRBD1 (6 bases). V lost 1 base and J lost 11, with 15 bases in between. The CDR3 runs 14 residues. Germline CDR1 reads LNHDA; CDR2 reads SQIVND (reference sequence). This CDR3 reads CASSIGAGDTVQYF. The CDR3 nucleotides read TGTGCCAGTAGTATAGGGGCAGGGGATACCGTTCAGTACTTC.

The chain couples TRBV7-9 to TRBJ2-5; D ambiguous. The length of the CDR3 is 14 residues. Trimming stripped 1 base from V and 1 base from J, with 7 bases between. Germline values: CDR1 SEHNR, CDR2 FQNEAQ (reference sequence). The CDR3 DNA sequence: TGTGCCAGCAGCTTAGGGGCCATCCAAGAGACCCAGTACTTC. This codes for CASSLGAIQETQYF.

The chain has TRBV7-2 and TRBJ2-7; TRBD1 agrees at 8 bases. Looked up from germline, CDR1 is SGHTA and CDR2 is FQGNSA. The CDR3 covers 15 residues. The trim removed 3 bases at V and 0 bases at J, leaving 4 bases unmatched. CDR3 bases: TGTGCCAGCAGCTTTGGGACAGGAATCTCCTACGAGCAGTACTTC. Its translation: CASSFGTGISYEQYF.